The present T cell receptor beta chain was sequenced within a study of cytomegalovirus exposure and HLA in healthy donors. Study-level findings and limits: There were around 160 TCR beta chains listed as cytomegalovirus-associated. Reports indicated that the classifier achieved high specificity and sensitivity in diagnosing cytomegalovirus status. Specific recognition of CMV antigens was confirmed in vitro for a few chains (all CMV-associated).

Only in-frame clones appear in the TCRdb table, and some are missing; sequencing was by immunoSEQ multiplex PCR. The data contain roughly 150,000 clones, approximately 90% of them singletons. It was the approximately 120-subject validation cohort, separate from the approximately 620-subject first cohort, to which the donors belonged. In the case of this clone: What it binds is unknown.

CDR1 SGHRS and CDR2 YFSETQ come from the germline V gene. Trimming pared 4 bases from V and 1 base from J, leaving 24 bases between. This CDR3 is built from 19 residues. Input material: PBMCs. V and J are TRBV5-1 and TRBJ2-1; D may be TRBD2 (5 bases). The source of this sequence is a man between 18 and 35 years old in good health and CMV-seronegative. The CDR3 region is CASSPLGSIGSGSYNEQFF. CDR3 bases: TGCGCCAGCAGCCCACTGGGGTCTATTGGGAGCGGTTCCTACAATGAGCAGTTCTTC.